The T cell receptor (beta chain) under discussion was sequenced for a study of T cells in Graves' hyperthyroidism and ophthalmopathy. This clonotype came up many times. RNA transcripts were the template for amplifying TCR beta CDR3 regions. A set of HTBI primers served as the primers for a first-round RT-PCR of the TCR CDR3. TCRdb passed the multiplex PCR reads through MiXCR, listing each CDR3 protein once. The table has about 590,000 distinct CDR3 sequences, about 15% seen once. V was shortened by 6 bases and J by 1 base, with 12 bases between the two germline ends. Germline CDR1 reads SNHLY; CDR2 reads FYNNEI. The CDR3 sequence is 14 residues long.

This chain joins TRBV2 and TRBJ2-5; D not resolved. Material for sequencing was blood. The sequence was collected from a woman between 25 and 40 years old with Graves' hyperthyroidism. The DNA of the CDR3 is TGTGCCAGCAGGTCCGGCAGCACCCAAGAGACCCAGTACTTC. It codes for CASRSGSTQETQYF.